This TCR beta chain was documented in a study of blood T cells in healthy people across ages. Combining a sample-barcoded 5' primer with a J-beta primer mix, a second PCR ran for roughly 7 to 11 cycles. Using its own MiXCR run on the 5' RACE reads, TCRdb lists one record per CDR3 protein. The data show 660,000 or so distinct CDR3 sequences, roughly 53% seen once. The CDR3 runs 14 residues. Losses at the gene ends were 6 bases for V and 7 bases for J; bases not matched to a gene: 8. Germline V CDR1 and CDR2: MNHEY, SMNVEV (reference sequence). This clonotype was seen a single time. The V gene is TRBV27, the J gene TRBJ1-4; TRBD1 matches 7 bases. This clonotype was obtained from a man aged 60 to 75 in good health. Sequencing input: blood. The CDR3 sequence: CASRRQGGGEKLFF. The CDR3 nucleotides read TGTGCCAGCAGGCGACAGGGCGGGGGTGAAAAACTGTTTTTT.